These 3 T cell receptor beta chains were sequenced from one sample in a study of cytomegalovirus exposure and HLA in healthy donors. The PCR ran on 60 Vbeta and 13 Jbeta primers. Data came from immunoSEQ multiplex PCR; TCRdb stores just in-frame clones and leaves some out. The sample records around 110,000 clones, about four fifths being singletons. Specimen: PBMCs. The source is a woman under 30 in good health and CMV-seronegative.

V gene TRBV7-9 combines with J gene TRBJ2-3; D uncertain. From germline, CDR1 is SEHNR and CDR2 FQNEAQ (reference sequence). The CDR3 totals 14 residues. V was pared by 3 bases and J by 0 bases, with 7 bases between. The CDR3 sequence is CASSFTVSTDTQYF. DNA for the CDR3: TGTGCCAGCAGCTTCACAGTGAGCACAGATACGCAGTATTTT. Full variable domain (outside the CDR3, taken from reference TRBV7-9 and TRBJ2-3): DTGVSQNPRHKITKRGQNVTFRCDPISEHNRLYWYRQTLGQGPEFLTYFQNEAQLEKSRLLSDRFSAERPKGSFSTLEIQRTEQGDSAMYLCASSFTVSTDTQYFGPGTRLTVL.

This sequence joins TRBV7-9 and TRBJ1-1, with D unclear. The V gene lost 5 bases and the J gene lost 3 bases, with 4 bases spanning the gap. The CDR3 is 11 residues long. The germline V gene encodes CDR1 SEHNR and CDR2 FQNEAQ (reference sequence). The CDR3 DNA reads as TGTGCCAGCAGCCCGGACACTGAAGCTTTCTTT. Translated, it gives CASSPDTEAFF.

The J gene is TRBJ1-6, the V gene TRBV30; D is unclear. CDR1 GTSNPN and CDR2 SVGIG come from the germline V gene (reference sequence). Trimming shortened V by 3 bases and J by 8 bases, and 14 bases separated the two germline ends. The CDR3 has 14 amino acids. CDR3 amino acids: CAWRRPQSYSPLHF. DNA for the CDR3: TGTGCCTGGAGAAGGCCACAGTCCTATTCACCCCTCCACTTT.